The sample holds a few counts of the clone carrying this T cell receptor (beta chain). TCRdb re-called the RT-PCR reads through MiXCR, storing one row per CDR3 protein. The sample has 550,000 to 600,000 distinct CDR3 sequences; 10% to 15% are singletons. The data stem from a study of response to subunit inactivated influenza vaccine. The germline V gene encodes CDR1 SGHRS and CDR2 YFSETQ. The V and J ends lost 1 base and 6 bases respectively, with 13 bases between them. This CDR3 region has 14 residues. The rearrangement joins TRBV5-1 to TRBJ1-1; possible D gene TRBD1, 5 bases. Here the sequenced sample was PBMCs from blood, taken on the day of vaccination. This sequence originates from a man in his fifties or sixties who received an inactivated influenza vaccine. The CDR3 nucleotides are TGCGCCAGCAGCTTGCAGGGCGGTGGGGCTGAAGCTTTCTTT. Translating gives CASSLQGGGAEAFF.